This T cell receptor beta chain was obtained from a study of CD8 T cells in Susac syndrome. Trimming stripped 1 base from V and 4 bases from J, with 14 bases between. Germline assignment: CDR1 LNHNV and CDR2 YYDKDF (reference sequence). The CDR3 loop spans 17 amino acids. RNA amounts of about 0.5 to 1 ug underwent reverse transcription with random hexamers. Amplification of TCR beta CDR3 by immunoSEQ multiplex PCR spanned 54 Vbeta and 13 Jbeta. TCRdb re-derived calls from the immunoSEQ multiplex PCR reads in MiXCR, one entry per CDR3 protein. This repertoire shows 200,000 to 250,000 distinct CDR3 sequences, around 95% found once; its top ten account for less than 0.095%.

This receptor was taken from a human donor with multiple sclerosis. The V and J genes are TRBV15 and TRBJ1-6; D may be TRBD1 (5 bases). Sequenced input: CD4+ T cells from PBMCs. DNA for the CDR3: TGTGCCACCAGCAGAGCGGAGGGGAAAGCATATAATTCACCCCTCCACTTT. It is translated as CATSRAEGKAYNSPLHF. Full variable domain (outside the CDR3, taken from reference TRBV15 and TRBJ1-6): DAMVIQNPRYQVTQFGKPVTLSCSQTLNHNVMYWYQQKSSQAPKLLFHYYDKDFNNEADTPDNFQSRRPNTSFCFLDIRSPGLGDTAMYLCATSRAEGKAYNSPLHFGNGTRLTVT.